The clone carrying this T cell receptor (beta chain) occurred many times. The antigen is unknown. These data originate in a study of T cell repertoires in cytomegalovirus infection. Study-level findings and limits: HLA-C-restricted TCR beta clonotypes specific for CMV led the ex vivo response.

TCRdb reprocessed the reads via MiXCR and lists one record per CDR3 protein. The data contain approximately 500,000 distinct CDR3 sequences, roughly 29% of them singletons. The CDR3 extends over 13 amino acids. Germline CDR1 and CDR2: SGHRS and YFSETQ. Trimming stripped 5 bases from V and 5 bases from J, with 13 bases between. Sequencing used PBMCs. This chain links TRBV5-1 with TRBJ2-5; D not certain. This sequence was found in a human donor in good health (CMV status not recorded). Some clones in this sample may be carry-over from other donors' samples. In DNA form, the CDR3 reads TGCGCCAGCAGGCAACTCCGTTCGGAGACCCAGTACTTC. It codes for CASRQLRSETQYF.